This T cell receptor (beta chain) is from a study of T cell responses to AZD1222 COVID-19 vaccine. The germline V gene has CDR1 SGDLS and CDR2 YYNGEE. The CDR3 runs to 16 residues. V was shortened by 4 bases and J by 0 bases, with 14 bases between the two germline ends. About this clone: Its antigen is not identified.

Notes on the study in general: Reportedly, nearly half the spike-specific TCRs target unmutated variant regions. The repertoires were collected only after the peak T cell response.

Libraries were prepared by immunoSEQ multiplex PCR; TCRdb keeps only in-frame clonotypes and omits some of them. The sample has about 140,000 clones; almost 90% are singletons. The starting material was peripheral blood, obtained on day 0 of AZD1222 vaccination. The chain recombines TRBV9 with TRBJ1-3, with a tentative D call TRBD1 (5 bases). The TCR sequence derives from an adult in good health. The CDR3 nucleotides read TGTGCCAGCAGCTCCTTGGGGGGGGACTCTGGAAACACCATATATTTT. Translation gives CASSSLGGDSGNTIYF.